One sample yielded the 27 T cell receptor beta chains listed below, sequenced in a study of cytomegalovirus exposure and HLA in healthy donors. Vbeta (60) and Jbeta (13) primers were used in the PCR. The repertoire was sequenced with immunoSEQ multiplex PCR; TCRdb's copy has only in-frame clones and lacks some. The sample lists about 200,000 clones; 82% were seen once. Sequencing used PBMCs. The receptors stem from a boy between 2 and 10 years old in good health and CMV-seronegative.

This clone showed up just once. The genes are TRBV6-5 and TRBJ1-6, with a weak D call TRBD1 (6 bases). Trimming took 2 bases from V and 7 from J, leaving 9 bases between them. The CDR3 is 14 amino acids. Per the germline V gene, CDR1 is MNHEY and CDR2 is SVGAGI. The CDR3 nucleotides read TGTGCCAGCAGTTACACAGGGAGAAATTCACCCCTCCACTTT. Residues: CASSYTGRNSPLHF.

This clone was recorded a few times. The chain links TRBV5-8 to TRBJ1-1, with unresolved D. The ends were cut back, 1 base at V and 7 bases at J, with 8 bases in the middle. Germline CDR1 reads SGHTS; CDR2 reads YDEGEE. The CDR3 spans 12 residues. The CDR3 is CASSLWADEAFF. As DNA, the CDR3 is TGTGCCAGCAGCTTGTGGGCAGATGAAGCTTTCTTT.

V usage is TRBV9 and J usage is TRBJ2-5; a possible D gene is TRBD2 (7 bases). V lost 0 bases and J lost 3, with 15 bases in between. Germline loops: CDR1 SGDLS, CDR2 YYNGEE. The CDR3 extends over 16 amino acids. The CDR3 reads CASSVDGGGPEETQYF. As DNA, the CDR3 is TGTGCCAGCAGCGTAGATGGGGGGGGGCCAGAAGAGACCCAGTACTTC. The complete variable domain, with remaining parts taken from reference TRBV9 and TRBJ2-5, reads DSGVTQTPKHLITATGQRVTLRCSPRSGDLSVYWYQQSLDQGLQFLIQYYNGEERAKGNILERFSAQQFPDLHSELNLSSLELGDSALYFCASSVDGGGPEETQYFGPGTRLLVL.

A note on this clone: Within the sample, other DNA sequences also encode this same CDR3. The rearrangement uses TRBV6-5 and TRBJ1-2, with D perhaps TRBD1 (6 bases). The CDR3 runs 13 residues. Germline-derived CDR1 and CDR2 are MNHEY and SVGAGI. V lost 6 bases, J lost 4 bases, and 12 bases lay in between. The DNA for the CDR3 is TGTGCCAGCAGGGAGGGAGGGGGCTATGGCTACACCTTC. Its protein is CASREGGGYGYTF.

The rearrangement links TRBV18 to TRBJ2-5; 9 nucleotides match TRBD1. V shed 4 bases and J 5 bases; nucleotides not matched to a gene: 5. In germline, CDR1 is KGHSH, CDR2 LQKENI. The CDR3 is 14 amino acids. DNA for the CDR3: TGTGCCAGCTCACGGGACAGGGAGGTGGAGACCCAGTACTTC. Translation: CASSRDREVETQYF.

The V call is TRBV7-2, the J call TRBJ2-1, with 8 positions matching TRBD1. V trimming: 5 bases; J trimming: 5 bases; junction bases outside the gene matches: 8. The CDR3 runs to 15 residues. Germline V gives CDR1 SGHTA, CDR2 FQGNSA. CDR3 sequence: CASSPPRTGNNEQFF. The CDR3 DNA reads TGTGCCAGCAGCCCACCCCGGACAGGGAACAATGAGCAGTTCTTC.

The rearrangement links TRBV6-5 to TRBJ1-3; TRBD1 aligns across 9 bases. The CDR3 is made up of 16 amino acids. Trimming at V came to 2 bases and at J to 2 bases, leaving 4 bases not matched to a gene. CDR1 is MNHEY and CDR2 is SVGAGI in the germline V gene. The chain's CDR3 is CASSYLGTGTGNTIYF. CDR3 DNA sequence: TGTGCCAGCAGTTACCTCGGGACAGGGACTGGAAACACCATATATTTT.

This chain links TRBV6-1 with TRBJ2-5, with D possibly matching TRBD1 (7 bases). Germline values: CDR1 MNHNS, CDR2 SASEGT. V was cut by 6 bases and J by 5 bases, with 19 bases left in between. This CDR3 region has 15 residues. The CDR3 loop reads CASRIPGGRGETQYF. CDR3 DNA: TGTGCCAGCAGAATCCCAGGGGGGCGAGGGGAGACCCAGTACTTC.

This clone occurred a few times. This sequence joins TRBV9 and TRBJ2-1; tentative D call: TRBD2 (5 bases). Germline lookup yields CDR1 SGDLS and CDR2 YYNGEE. Between the trimmed V and J ends, which lost 0 bases and 2 bases, there was a span of 9 bases. The CDR3 loop spans 15 amino acids. CDR3 DNA sequence: TGTGCCAGCAGCGTAGCGAACGGGGCCTACAATGAGCAGTTCTTC. It is translated as CASSVANGAYNEQFF.

The chain employs TRBV2 and TRBJ2-5; perhaps TRBD2 as D (8 bases). This CDR3 is built from 14 residues. Trimming shortened V by 7 bases and J by 5 bases, and 17 bases separated the two germline ends. Germline loops: CDR1 SNHLY, CDR2 FYNNEI. CDR3 DNA sequence: TGTGCCAGCATGCGGGGGGCAGGGGGGGAGACCCAGTACTTC. This gives the protein CASMRGAGGETQYF.

J is TRBJ1-2 and V is TRBV5-6, with 8 bases aligning to TRBD1. Per the germline V gene, CDR1 is SGHDT and CDR2 is YYEEEE. V gave up 4 bases and J gave up 1 base; unmatched junction bases: 12. This CDR3 spans 17 amino acids. CDR3 sequence: CASSTRDRRRLNYGYTF. The CDR3 DNA reads as TGTGCCAGCAGCACCCGGGACAGGCGACGCCTTAACTATGGCTACACCTTC.

In its sample, this clone was seen once. The chain is built from TRBV2 and TRBJ1-5, with unresolved D. The CDR3 runs 12 residues. Germline V lookup: CDR1 SNHLY, CDR2 FYNNEI. Trimming left V 2 bases short and J 7 bases short, with 6 bases between. The CDR3 DNA reads as TGTGCCAGCAGTGAATTGGCCCAGCCCCAGCATTTT. Its protein is CASSELAQPQHF.

The genes are TRBV27 and TRBJ2-3; tentatively, D is TRBD1 (7 bases). Germline lookup yields CDR1 MNHEY and CDR2 SMNVEV (reference sequence). The CDR3 is 13 amino acids. Trimming took 6 bases from V and 4 from J, leaving 11 bases between them. The CDR3 loop is CASSQGGADTQYF. CDR3 nucleotide sequence: TGTGCCAGCAGCCAGGGGGGCGCAGATACGCAGTATTTT.

V and J are TRBV19 and TRBJ2-3, with 7 bases identical to TRBD2. Germline CDR1 LNHDA, CDR2 SQIVND (reference sequence). The CDR3 is made up of 15 amino acids. Trimming took 1 base from V and 2 from J; bases not matched to a gene: 3. This chain's CDR3 is CASSIGGGFTDTQYF. For the CDR3, the DNA is TGTGCCAGTAGTATAGGGGGGGGATTCACAGATACGCAGTATTTT.

This clone occurred a few times. The CDR3 loop is CASNHRDRNNSPLHF. Here the CDR3 DNA reads TGTGCCAGCAATCACCGGGACAGAAATAATTCACCCCTCCACTTT. The chain recombines TRBV2 with TRBJ1-6; 7 bases fit TRBD1. V was pared by 7 bases and J by 5 bases, with 8 bases of the junction left unmatched. Germline CDR1 reads SNHLY; CDR2 reads FYNNEI. This CDR3 is 15 amino acids long.

The chain joins TRBV4-2 to TRBJ2-3; D might be TRBD2 (7 bases). Germline CDR1 and CDR2: LGHNA and YNFKEQ. This CDR3 has 15 amino acids. V shed 2 bases and J shed 1 base, with 10 bases lying between them. CDR3 amino acids: CASSQRGGGTDTQYF. Here the CDR3 DNA reads TGTGCCAGCAGCCAACGAGGGGGGGGCACAGATACGCAGTATTTT.

The chain uses TRBV18 and TRBJ2-1; tentative D call: TRBD2 (5 bases). The length of the CDR3 is 14 residues. The ends were cut back, 6 bases at V and 9 bases at J, with 18 bases in the middle. Germline lookup yields CDR1 KGHSH and CDR2 LQKENI. CDR3 bases: TGTGCCAGCTCCCCTAGCCAGAGTGACCGTGAGCAGTTCTTC. This sequence encodes CASSPSQSDREQFF.

The chain couples TRBV6-8 to TRBJ1-4, with 10 nucleotides matching TRBD1. Germline CDR1 MNHGY, CDR2 SAAAGT. The junction had 10 bases not matched to a gene; V was cut back by 6 bases and J by 6 bases. The CDR3 is made up of 16 amino acids. The DNA of the CDR3 is TGTGCCAGCAGACACGCTACCGGGACAGGGGATGAAAAACTGTTTTTT. As protein: CASRHATGTGDEKLFF.

The rearrangement links TRBV2 to TRBJ1-1; weak D call: TRBD1 (6 bases). Germline V lookup: CDR1 SNHLY, CDR2 FYNNEI. V was shortened by 6 bases and J by 3 bases, with 11 bases between the two germline ends. The CDR3 is 13 residues long. The CDR3, as DNA: TGTGCCAGCAGCCAGGGGTGGCACACTGAAGCTTTCTTT. This codes for CASSQGWHTEAFF. The whole variable domain, remainder taken from reference TRBV2 and TRBJ1-1, is EPEVTQTPSHQVTQMGQEVILRCVPISNHLYFYWYRQILGQKVEFLVSFYNNEISEKSEIFDDQFSVERPDGSNFTLKIRSTKLEDSAMYFCASSQGWHTEAFFGQGTRLTVV.

The chain combines TRBV20-1 with TRBJ2-7; 7 nucleotides align to TRBD1. CDR3 length: 11 amino acids. Trimming cost V 4 bases and J 3 bases; bases outside gene matches: 0. Looked up from germline, CDR1 is DFQATT and CDR2 is SNEGSKA (reference sequence). The CDR3 loop reads CSATGGYEQYF. DNA of the CDR3: TGCAGTGCTACAGGGGGCTACGAGCAGTACTTC.

The gene calls are TRBV11-2 and TRBJ2-7, with 9 positions matching TRBD1. This CDR3 has 14 amino acids. J gave up 1 base and V 5 bases, and 3 bases lay outside the gene matches. Germline V gives CDR1 SGHAT, CDR2 FQNNGV. The CDR3 spells CASSKDRGSYEQYF. The CDR3 region has the DNA TGTGCCAGCAGCAAGGACAGGGGATCCTACGAGCAGTACTTC.

The sample holds one count of this clone. This chain links TRBV4-2 with TRBJ2-3; 12 nucleotides align to TRBD2. The CDR3 runs 19 residues. Germline lookup yields CDR1 LGHNA and CDR2 YNFKEQ. Trimming removed 0 bases from V and 4 bases from J; junction bases left unmatched: 11. The CDR3, as DNA: TGTGCCAGCAGCCAAGATCTAGCGGGGGGGTTAGCAGGGTCAGATACGCAGTATTTT. This translates into CASSQDLAGGLAGSDTQYF.

The chain couples TRBV7-8 to TRBJ2-3; TRBD2 might be the D (5 bases). The V end was cut by 5 bases, the J end by 5 bases, with 8 bases between. The CDR3 contains 12 residues. Germline V gene data show CDR1 as SGHVS and CDR2 as FQNEAQ. CDR3 region: CASSQAGDTQYF. The CDR3 coding sequence is TGTGCCAGCAGCCAGGCGGGAGATACGCAGTATTTT.

This clone was counted a single time. V is TRBV7-2 and J is TRBJ2-1; D not resolved. The CDR3 extends over 13 amino acids. CDR1 is SGHTA and CDR2 is FQGNSA in the germline V gene. V gave up 2 bases and J gave up 9 bases, with 11 bases separating them. CDR3 protein: CASSLSARGEQFF. The CDR3 DNA reads as TGTGCCAGCAGCTTATCGGCGCGCGGTGAGCAGTTCTTC.

This chain joins TRBV18 and TRBJ2-7, with D possibly matching TRBD2 (6 bases). Trimming took off 2 bases at V and 2 bases at J, with 13 bases between the two ends. Germline V gene lookup returns CDR1 KGHSH and CDR2 LQKENI. CDR3 length: 15 amino acids. The DNA of the CDR3 is TGTGCCAGCTCACCAACGGGGGAGGCGACCTACGAGCAGTACTTC. Residues: CASSPTGEATYEQYF.

V gene TRBV14 combines with J gene TRBJ2-1, with D perhaps TRBD2 (6 bases). Trimming left V 4 bases short and J 6 bases short, with 13 bases between. The CDR3 covers 14 residues. The germline gives CDR1 SGHDN, CDR2 FVKESK. The CDR3 coding sequence is TGTGCCAGCAGCCGAGCGGGTCGAACCAATGAGCAGTTCTTC. Its translation: CASSRAGRTNEQFF.

This clone was seen more than once but under ten times. CDR3 amino acids: CASSVGIGGAGYGYTF. CDR3 DNA: TGTGCCAGCAGCGTAGGGATCGGGGGGGCTGGCTATGGCTACACCTTC. The rearrangement joins TRBV9 to TRBJ1-2, with a possible D match to TRBD1 (6 bases). Deletions cut 0 bases from V and 4 bases from J, with 16 bases between. The length of the CDR3 is 16 residues. Per the germline V gene, CDR1 is SGDLS and CDR2 is YYNGEE.